One and the same sample provided the 16 T cell receptor beta chains below, sequenced in a study of blood T cells in healthy people across ages. It was with a sample-barcoded 5' primer and a J-beta primer mix that a second PCR of about 7 to 12 cycles was run. TCRdb re-analysed the 5' RACE reads in MiXCR, keeping a single row per CDR3 protein. The sample has 850,000 to 1,300,000 distinct CDR3 sequences, over 35% seen once. Sequencing was carried out using blood. The source is a woman aged 55-69 years in good health.

This clonotype was found many times. The rearrangement joins TRBV29-1 to TRBJ2-1, with 8 bases that match TRBD2. CDR3 size: 12 residues. Germline lookup yields CDR1 SQVTM and CDR2 ANQGSEA. The V and J ends lost 6 bases and 2 bases, in that order; junction bases with no gene match: 0. CDR3 sequence reads: CSVAGAYNEQFF. CDR3 DNA: TGCAGCGTAGCGGGAGCCTACAATGAGCAGTTCTTC.

This clonotype turned up a few times. The chain links TRBV12-3 or TRBV12-4 to TRBJ1-2; tentatively, D is TRBD1 (6 bases). The CDR3 extends over 14 amino acids. Trimming removed 1 base at V and 4 bases at J, with 10 bases between. CDR3 residues: CASSLEGGTYGYTF. DNA of the CDR3: TGTGCCAGCAGTTTAGAGGGGGGGACCTATGGCTACACCTTC.

The J gene is TRBJ2-7, the V gene TRBV6-6; the D is unclear. Per germline, CDR1 MNHNY and CDR2 SVGAGI (reference sequence). This CDR3 has 12 residues. V lost 0 bases, J lost 7 bases, and 7 bases lay in between. As DNA, the CDR3 is TGTGCCAGCAGTTACTCGTTTAGTGAGCAGTACTTC. It codes for CASSYSFSEQYF.

This clonotype appeared once. It may be a read error: a sequence one base away is much more abundant. The chain combines TRBV7-9 with TRBJ2-1; either TRBD1 or TRBD2 may supply D (5 bases each). This CDR3 comprises 15 residues. The V gene's germline CDR1 is SEHNR and CDR2 FQNEAQ (reference sequence). V was cut by 6 bases and J by 10 bases, with 22 bases left in between. CDR3 nucleotide sequence: TGTGCCAGCAGTCGTCCCGGGACGCCGTCCTACGAGCAGTTCTTC. Residues: CASSRPGTPSYEQFF.

The V gene is TRBV9, the J gene TRBJ2-7; D perhaps matches TRBD2 (6 bases). This CDR3 has 14 amino acids. Trimming took off 0 bases at V and 0 bases at J, with 7 bases between the two ends. Per the germline V gene, CDR1 is SGDLS and CDR2 is YYNGEE. The CDR3 DNA sequence: TGTGCCAGCAGCGTAGAACTAGCCTCCTACGAGCAGTACTTC. It translates to CASSVELASYEQYF.

This rearrangement joins TRBV6-6 to TRBJ2-7; 12 bases fit TRBD2. The V segment lost 0 bases and the J segment 6 bases; nucleotides outside the gene matches: 9. CDR3 length: 17 amino acids. Germline CDR1 MNHNY, CDR2 SVGAGI (reference sequence). The CDR3 region has the DNA TGTGCCAGCAGTTACTCGCAACTAGCGGGAGGTAGTTTCGAGCAGTACTTC. It specifies CASSYSQLAGGSFEQYF.

CDR3 nucleotide sequence: TGTGCCAGCCCCGGAACTTACAATACGCAGTATTTT. It specifies CASPGTYNTQYF. This sequence joins TRBV7-9 and TRBJ2-3; D gene uncertain. The CDR3 covers 12 residues. Between the trimmed V and J ends, which lost 8 bases and 7 bases, there was a span of 13 bases. CDR1 and CDR2 (germline): SEHNR, FQNEAQ (reference sequence).

The chain joins TRBV27 to TRBJ2-3, with TRBD2 matching 7 bases. V gave up 4 bases and J gave up 3 bases; unmatched junction bases: 7. CDR3 length: 15 amino acids. Germline V gene lookup returns CDR1 MNHEY and CDR2 SMNVEV (reference sequence). CDR3 DNA sequence: TGTGCCAGCAGTTCCTTGGCGGGAGATACAGATACGCAGTATTTT. It codes for CASSSLAGDTDTQYF.

The chain recombines TRBV10-3 with TRBJ2-1; 8 bases are shared with TRBD2. Germline V gene lookup returns CDR1 ENHRY and CDR2 SYGVKD. The CDR3 loop spans 14 amino acids. J gave up 7 bases and V 6 bases, and 8 bases lay outside the gene matches. The CDR3 region is CAIRASGSGNEQFF. CDR3 sequence (DNA): TGTGCCATCAGGGCTAGCGGGTCAGGGAATGAGCAGTTCTTC.

V usage is TRBV6-2 or TRBV6-3 and J usage is TRBJ2-3; 8 nucleotides line up with TRBD2. Germline V CDR1 and CDR2: MNHEY, SVGEGT. This CDR3 is built from 15 residues. The J segment lost 6 bases and the V segment lost 2 bases, leaving 7 bases of the junction unmatched. CDR3 protein: CASSYGAGAPDTQYF. CDR3 nucleotide sequence: TGTGCCAGCAGTTACGGAGCGGGAGCACCTGATACGCAGTATTTT.

The chain combines TRBV10-3 with TRBJ2-1, with D perhaps matching TRBD1 or TRBD2 (5 bases each). The CDR3 consists of 15 residues. CDR1 is ENHRY, CDR2 SYGVKD, per germline. The V end was cut by 2 bases, the J end by 6 bases, with 14 bases between. The CDR3 loop reads CAISEGAGPLNEQFF. As DNA, the CDR3 is TGTGCCATCAGTGAGGGGGCGGGCCCACTCAATGAGCAGTTCTTC.

The gene calls are TRBV5-1 and TRBJ2-5; 11 nucleotides line up with TRBD2. The J call is uncertain, as TRBJ2-7 better fits the DNA end. Germline values: CDR1 SGHRS, CDR2 YFSETQ. This CDR3 contains 14 residues. The CDR3 loop is CASSSRGTSGEQYF. The CDR3 region has the DNA TGCGCCAGCAGCTCGAGAGGGACTAGCGGCGAGCAGTACTTC.

In its sample, this clonotype was seen many times. This chain links TRBV6-2 or TRBV6-3 with TRBJ2-7; 9 bases agree with TRBD1. Germline V lookup: CDR1 MNHEY, CDR2 SVGEGT. The CDR3 is made up of 15 amino acids. V shed 6 bases, J shed 5 bases, and the junction held 11 bases outside the gene matches. The CDR3 DNA is TGTGCCAGCAGCCCCGCCGGGACAGGGTACCACGAGCAGTACTTC. It translates to CASSPAGTGYHEQYF.

This clonotype occurred a few times. V is TRBV27 and J is TRBJ1-5; D unclear. V was shortened by 6 bases and J by 5 bases, with 14 bases between the two germline ends. Germline loops: CDR1 MNHEY, CDR2 SMNVEV (reference sequence). The CDR3 is 14 amino acids. The DNA for the CDR3 is TGTGCCAGCAGGGCAGGTCGAGTGGATCAGCCCCAGCATTTT. Amino acid sequence: CASRAGRVDQPQHF.

A few counts support this clonotype. The CDR3 DNA follows: TGTGCCAGCAGTGACACAGGTTCCCCCGAGCAGTACTTC. It specifies CASSDTGSPEQYF. This chain joins TRBV25-1 and TRBJ2-7; D possibly corresponds to TRBD1 (5 bases). Trimming left V 3 bases short and J 6 bases short, with 12 bases between. CDR3 length: 13 residues. The germline V gene encodes CDR1 MGHDK and CDR2 SYGVNS.

This clonotype occurred a few times. V is TRBV20-1 and J is TRBJ2-1; the D gene is possibly TRBD2 (5 bases). This CDR3 has 13 residues. The germline V gene encodes CDR1 DFQATT and CDR2 SNEGSKA (reference sequence). The ends were cut back, 5 bases at V and 7 bases at J, with 15 bases in the middle. CDR3 sequence: CSASDGVGNEQFF. The CDR3 region has the DNA TGCAGTGCTTCCGACGGGGTGGGAAATGAGCAGTTCTTC.